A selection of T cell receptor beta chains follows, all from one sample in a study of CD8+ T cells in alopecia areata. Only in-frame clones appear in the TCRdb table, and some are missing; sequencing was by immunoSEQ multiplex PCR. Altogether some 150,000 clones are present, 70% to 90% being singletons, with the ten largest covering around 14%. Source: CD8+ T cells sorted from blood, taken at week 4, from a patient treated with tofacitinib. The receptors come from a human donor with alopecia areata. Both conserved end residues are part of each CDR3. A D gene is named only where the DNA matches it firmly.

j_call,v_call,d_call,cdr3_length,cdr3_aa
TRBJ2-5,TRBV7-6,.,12,CASSLSRETQYF
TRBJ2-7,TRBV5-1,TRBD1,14,CASRPGTGSYEQYF
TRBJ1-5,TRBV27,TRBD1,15,CASSFGQGVNQPQHF
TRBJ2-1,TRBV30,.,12,CAWSGVEIEQFF
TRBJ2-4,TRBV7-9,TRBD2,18,CASSPGLAGSRDKNIQYF
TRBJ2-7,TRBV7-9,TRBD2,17,CASSGRTSGRASDEQYF
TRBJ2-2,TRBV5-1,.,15,CASSLAVRVAGELFF
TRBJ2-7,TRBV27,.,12,CASMGGSYEQYF
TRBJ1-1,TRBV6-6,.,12,CASSPDSTEAFF
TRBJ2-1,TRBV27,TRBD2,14,CASSFGSGGDEQFF
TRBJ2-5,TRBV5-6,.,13,CASSPAPQETQYF